The clone carrying this T cell receptor (beta chain) was counted only a few times. The sample originates from a study of PD-1 blockade in classical Hodgkin lymphoma. The time point denotes: cycle 4 day 1 (C4D1), after six to seven weeks of nivolumab. All patients relapsed after autologous stem cell transplantation, and brentuximab vedotin exposure varied. Magnetic negative selection was used to purify CD8+ T cells from thawed PBMCs. Germline V CDR1 and CDR2: MNHEY, SVGAGI. CDR3 size: 14 residues. With 7 bases clipped from V and 7 bases from J, the junction kept 8 bases outside the gene matches. Generated by immunoSEQ multiplex PCR, the TCRdb table keeps only in-frame clones and is missing some. The table shows 15,000 to 20,000 clones, with approximately 90% occurring only once.

The receptor was derived from a human donor with classical Hodgkin lymphoma. The genes are TRBV6-5 and TRBJ2-1; TRBD2 matches at 9 bases. Sequencing used CD8+ T cells from blood, obtained before the fourth cycle of nivolumab. CDR3 in DNA: TGTGCCAGCACCGTAGCGGGAGCGGGGAATGAGCAGTTCTTC. It specifies CASTVAGAGNEQFF.